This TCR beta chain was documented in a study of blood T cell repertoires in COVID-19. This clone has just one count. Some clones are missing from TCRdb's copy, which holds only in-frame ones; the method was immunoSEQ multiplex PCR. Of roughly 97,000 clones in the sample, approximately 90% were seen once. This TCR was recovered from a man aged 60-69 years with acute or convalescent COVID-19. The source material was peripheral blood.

The CDR3 loop reads CASSLFTEAFF. The CDR3 DNA sequence: TGTGCCAGCAGTTTATTCACTGAAGCTTTCTTT. The chain employs TRBV5-6 and TRBJ1-1, with D unresolved. Trimming shortened V by 5 bases and J by 4 bases, and 6 bases separated the two germline ends. Per the germline V gene, CDR1 is SGHDT and CDR2 is YYEEEE. The CDR3 is made up of 11 amino acids.